The rows below give T cell receptor beta chains drawn from one sample of a study of cytomegalovirus exposure and HLA in healthy donors. TCRdb keeps only in-frame clones here, not all; method: immunoSEQ multiplex PCR. The sample yields 99,000 or so clones, roughly 15% seen once. The sequencing input was PBMCs. The receptors derive from a female donor in good health and CMV-seronegative. CDR3s include the opening cysteine and the closing phenylalanine or tryptophan. A D gene is named only where the DNA matches it firmly. Part of the rows lack a size; the others show once, few, many or a class for expanded clones.

v_call: TRBV7-9
d_call: NA
j_call: TRBJ1-4
clone_size: NA
cdr3_aa: CASTEEEKLFF
cdr3_nt: TGTGCCAGCACGGAGGAGGAAAAACTGTTTTTT

v_call: TRBV10-3
d_call: NA
j_call: TRBJ2-7
clone_size: few
cdr3_aa: CAISADRRYYEQYF
cdr3_nt: TGTGCCATCAGTGCTGACAGGCGTTACTACGAGCAGTACTTC

v_call: TRBV6-6
d_call: NA
j_call: TRBJ2-7
clone_size: NA
cdr3_aa: CASSPFYEQYF
cdr3_nt: TGTGCCAGCAGCCCCTTCTACGAGCAGTACTTC

v_call: TRBV7-3
d_call: TRBD1
j_call: TRBJ2-7
clone_size: NA
cdr3_aa: CASSFAGGSYEQYF
cdr3_nt: TGTGCCAGCAGCTTTGCAGGGGGCAGCTACGAGCAGTACTTC

v_call: TRBV18
d_call: TRBD1
j_call: TRBJ1-3
clone_size: few
cdr3_aa: CASSPDRVGNTIYF
cdr3_nt: TGTGCCAGCTCACCGGACAGGGTTGGCAACACCATATATTTT

v_call: TRBV7-9
d_call: TRBD2
j_call: TRBJ2-1
clone_size: NA
cdr3_aa: CVVGRAGYEQFF
cdr3_nt: TGTGTGGTCGGGAGGGCCGGATATGAGCAGTTCTTC

v_call: TRBV28
d_call: TRBD2
j_call: TRBJ2-3
clone_size: NA
cdr3_aa: CASSPSWTSGRTDTQYF
cdr3_nt: TGTGCCAGCAGTCCCTCTTGGACTAGCGGGAGAACAGATACGCAGTATTTT

v_call: TRBV5-6
d_call: TRBD1
j_call: TRBJ2-7
clone_size: few
cdr3_aa: CASRGTGGSNEQYF
cdr3_nt: TGTGCCAGCAGGGGGACAGGGGGTTCCAACGAGCAGTACTTC

v_call: TRBV5-1
d_call: TRBD2
j_call: TRBJ2-3
clone_size: few
cdr3_aa: CASSSLLTSGSLDTQYF
cdr3_nt: TGCGCCAGCAGCTCCCTTTTGACTAGCGGGAGTCTGGATACGCAGTATTTT

v_call: TRBV7-9
d_call: TRBD1
j_call: TRBJ2-3
clone_size: few
cdr3_aa: CASSRQSHRGDTQYF
cdr3_nt: TGTGCCAGCAGCCGACAATCCCACAGGGGCGATACGCAGTATTTT

v_call: TRBV27
d_call: NA
j_call: TRBJ1-1
clone_size: NA
cdr3_aa: CASSSPGKVAKDTEAFF
cdr3_nt: TGTGCCAGCAGTTCTCCAGGTAAAGTGGCAAAGGACACTGAAGCTTTCTTT

v_call: TRBV2
d_call: TRBD1
j_call: TRBJ1-5
clone_size: NA
cdr3_aa: CASSRTGLSNQPQHF
cdr3_nt: TGTGCCAGCAGTAGGACAGGACTTAGCAATCAGCCCCAGCATTTT

v_call: TRBV1
d_call: NA
j_call: TRBJ2-7
clone_size: NA
cdr3_aa: CTSSQSSGLVDEQYF
cdr3_nt: TGCACCAGCAGCCAATCCTCGGGACTAGTGGACGAGCAGTACTTC

v_call: TRBV6-1
d_call: NA
j_call: TRBJ2-5
clone_size: NA
cdr3_aa: CASSEIGRPQETQYF
cdr3_nt: TGTGCCAGCAGTGAAATAGGGAGGCCCCAAGAGACCCAGTACTTC

v_call: TRBV6-6
d_call: NA
j_call: TRBJ2-7
clone_size: few
cdr3_aa: CASRPGQERVKQYF
cdr3_nt: TGTGCCAGCAGACCAGGACAAGAGCGGGTGAAGCAGTACTTC

v_call: TRBV30
d_call: TRBD2
j_call: TRBJ2-7
clone_size: few
cdr3_aa: CAWSVGTSPGYEQYF
cdr3_nt: TGTGCCTGGAGTGTGGGGACTAGCCCAGGCTACGAGCAGTACTTC

v_call: TRBV9
d_call: TRBD1
j_call: TRBJ1-2
clone_size: few
cdr3_aa: CASSVGDRGHYGYTF
cdr3_nt: TGTGCCAGCAGCGTTGGGGACAGGGGTCACTATGGCTACACCTTC

v_call: TRBV7-9
d_call: TRBD1
j_call: TRBJ2-1
clone_size: NA
cdr3_aa: CATHLQGTIYNEQFF
cdr3_nt: TGTGCCACCCACCTACAGGGGACAATCTACAATGAGCAGTTCTTC

v_call: TRBV5-1
d_call: NA
j_call: TRBJ1-3
clone_size: few
cdr3_aa: CASSLDLVQGPRFGNTIYF
cdr3_nt: TGCGCCAGCAGCTTGGACCTTGTCCAGGGCCCCCGTTTTGGAAACACCATATATTTT

v_call: TRBV4-3
d_call: NA
j_call: TRBJ1-1
clone_size: NA
cdr3_aa: CASSQALVPGTEAFF
cdr3_nt: TGCGCCAGCAGCCAAGCGTTAGTCCCCGGGACTGAAGCTTTCTTT

v_call: TRBV7-2
d_call: TRBD2
j_call: TRBJ2-7
clone_size: few
cdr3_aa: CASSPGGTSAYEQYF
cdr3_nt: TGTGCCAGCAGCCCGGGCGGGACTAGCGCCTACGAGCAGTACTTC

v_call: TRBV5-1
d_call: TRBD1
j_call: TRBJ1-3
clone_size: NA
cdr3_aa: CASSLDRGPGNTIYF
cdr3_nt: TGCGCCAGCAGCTTGGACAGGGGGCCTGGAAACACCATATATTTT

v_call: TRBV7-9
d_call: NA
j_call: TRBJ2-7
clone_size: NA
cdr3_aa: CASSPRDPTYEQYF
cdr3_nt: TGTGCCAGCAGCCCGCGGGACCCTACCTACGAGCAGTACTTC

v_call: TRBV7-9
d_call: NA
j_call: TRBJ1-4
clone_size: NA
cdr3_aa: CASGERDGNEKLFF
cdr3_nt: TGTGCCAGCGGCGAGAGGGATGGAAATGAAAAACTGTTTTTT

v_call: TRBV7-2
d_call: TRBD1
j_call: TRBJ2-7
clone_size: NA
cdr3_aa: CASSWDSLPYEQYF
cdr3_nt: TGTGCCAGCAGCTGGGACAGCCTGCCCTACGAGCAGTACTTC

v_call: TRBV7-2
d_call: NA
j_call: TRBJ1-4
clone_size: NA
cdr3_aa: CASSSSRVLSNEKLFF
cdr3_nt: TGTGCCAGCAGCTCTAGTCGTGTCCTCTCCAATGAAAAACTGTTTTTT

v_call: TRBV7-9
d_call: TRBD1
j_call: TRBJ1-1
clone_size: few
cdr3_aa: CATIPRGRGSRNTEAFF
cdr3_nt: TGTGCCACCATACCTAGGGGCAGGGGGAGCAGGAACACTGAAGCTTTCTTT

v_call: TRBV5-5
d_call: NA
j_call: TRBJ1-5
clone_size: NA
cdr3_aa: CASSLLSRANQPQHF
cdr3_nt: TGTGCCAGCAGCTTACTCTCCAGGGCTAATCAGCCCCAGCATTTT

v_call: TRBV19
d_call: TRBD2
j_call: TRBJ2-1
clone_size: few
cdr3_aa: CASSKGRGVSGAYRGQFF
cdr3_nt: TGTGCCAGTAGTAAGGGTCGAGGGGTAAGCGGGGCTTACAGAGGGCAGTTCTTC

v_call: TRBV6-6
d_call: TRBD2
j_call: TRBJ2-3
clone_size: NA
cdr3_aa: CASSYSSGVSTDTQYF
cdr3_nt: TGTGCCAGCAGTTACTCTAGCGGGGTTAGCACAGATACGCAGTATTTT

v_call: TRBV5-1
d_call: NA
j_call: TRBJ1-3
clone_size: NA
cdr3_aa: CASSPETGNTIYF
cdr3_nt: TGCGCCAGCAGCCCGGAGACTGGAAACACCATATATTTT

v_call: TRBV27
d_call: TRBD1
j_call: TRBJ2-7
clone_size: NA
cdr3_aa: CAARDRGSYEQYF
cdr3_nt: TGTGCCGCCAGGGACAGGGGCTCGTACGAGCAGTACTTC

v_call: TRBV27
d_call: TRBD1
j_call: TRBJ1-6
clone_size: NA
cdr3_aa: CASSLFPQGVGSPLHF
cdr3_nt: TGTGCCAGCAGTTTATTCCCCCAGGGGGTCGGGTCACCCCTCCACTTT

v_call: TRBV4-3
d_call: TRBD2
j_call: TRBJ2-2
clone_size: few
cdr3_aa: CASSQLAGGEGELFF
cdr3_nt: TGCGCCAGCAGCCAACTAGCGGGGGGGGAGGGGGAGCTGTTTTTT

v_call: TRBV5-1
d_call: NA
j_call: TRBJ2-1
clone_size: few
cdr3_aa: CASSLQASSYNEQFF
cdr3_nt: TGCGCCAGCAGCTTACAGGCAAGCTCCTACAATGAGCAGTTCTTC

v_call: TRBV19
d_call: TRBD1
j_call: TRBJ1-6
clone_size: NA
cdr3_aa: CASSLRDRDNSPLHF
cdr3_nt: TGTGCCAGTAGTCTCCGGGACAGGGATAATTCACCCCTCCACTTT

v_call: TRBV6-5
d_call: NA
j_call: TRBJ1-2
clone_size: NA
cdr3_aa: CASSYATRTYGYTF
cdr3_nt: TGTGCCAGCAGTTACGCCACTCGAACCTATGGCTACACCTTC

v_call: TRBV28
d_call: NA
j_call: TRBJ2-7
clone_size: NA
cdr3_aa: CASSLGADVLYEQYF
cdr3_nt: TGTGCCAGCAGCCTAGGGGCGGACGTCTTATACGAGCAGTACTTC

v_call: TRBV18
d_call: NA
j_call: TRBJ1-5
clone_size: NA
cdr3_aa: CASRQGNQPQHF
cdr3_nt: TGTGCCAGCCGACAGGGCAATCAGCCCCAGCATTTT

v_call: TRBV18
d_call: NA
j_call: TRBJ1-1
clone_size: once
cdr3_aa: CASSPRNQGTEAFF
cdr3_nt: TGTGCCAGCTCACCACGTAATCAGGGGACTGAAGCTTTCTTT

v_call: TRBV7-9
d_call: NA
j_call: TRBJ2-1
clone_size: few
cdr3_aa: CASSLLAGDEQFF
cdr3_nt: TGTGCCAGCAGCCTCCTAGCTGGGGATGAGCAGTTCTTC

v_call: TRBV9
d_call: NA
j_call: TRBJ1-1
clone_size: few
cdr3_aa: CASSPHSDGSRAFF
cdr3_nt: TGTGCCAGCAGCCCACACTCCGACGGGTCCCGGGCTTTCTTT

v_call: TRBV19
d_call: TRBD1
j_call: TRBJ1-5
clone_size: NA
cdr3_aa: CASRKWDSSQPQHF
cdr3_nt: TGTGCCAGTAGAAAGTGGGACAGCAGTCAGCCCCAGCATTTT

v_call: TRBV10-3
d_call: TRBD1
j_call: TRBJ1-2
clone_size: NA
cdr3_aa: CAISGGQGAIGYTF
cdr3_nt: TGTGCCATCAGTGGAGGACAGGGGGCAATTGGCTACACCTTC

v_call: TRBV29-1
d_call: NA
j_call: TRBJ1-2
clone_size: NA
cdr3_aa: CSVVWSRTAGYGYTF
cdr3_nt: TGCAGCGTTGTGTGGAGCCGGACTGCCGGCTATGGCTACACCTTC

v_call: TRBV19
d_call: NA
j_call: TRBJ1-5
clone_size: NA
cdr3_aa: CASSPIRDQPQHF
cdr3_nt: TGTGCCAGTAGCCCCATCCGGGATCAGCCCCAGCATTTT

v_call: TRBV19
d_call: NA
j_call: TRBJ1-2
clone_size: NA
cdr3_aa: CASTYTANYGYTF
cdr3_nt: TGTGCCAGTACTTACACCGCTAACTATGGCTACACCTTC

v_call: TRBV2
d_call: TRBD2
j_call: TRBJ2-4
clone_size: NA
cdr3_aa: CASSEARLAGGSKNIQYF
cdr3_nt: TGTGCCAGCAGTGAAGCGCGGTTAGCGGGGGGGTCCAAAAACATTCAGTACTTC

v_call: TRBV28
d_call: TRBD1
j_call: TRBJ1-1
clone_size: few
cdr3_aa: CASSEYRGMVTEAFF
cdr3_nt: TGTGCCAGCAGTGAGTACAGGGGAATGGTTACTGAAGCTTTCTTT

v_call: TRBV5-1
d_call: TRBD2
j_call: TRBJ2-5
clone_size: NA
cdr3_aa: CASSAKTSGGALETQYF
cdr3_nt: TGCGCCAGCAGCGCGAAGACTAGCGGGGGGGCTTTGGAGACCCAGTACTTC

v_call: TRBV19
d_call: NA
j_call: TRBJ2-3
clone_size: few
cdr3_aa: CASRPSGDTDTQYF
cdr3_nt: TGTGCCAGTAGACCCTCGGGGGACACAGATACGCAGTATTTT

v_call: TRBV2
d_call: NA
j_call: TRBJ1-5
clone_size: NA
cdr3_aa: CASRRTESQPQHF
cdr3_nt: TGTGCCAGCAGAAGAACTGAGTCTCAGCCCCAGCATTTT

v_call: TRBV19
d_call: NA
j_call: TRBJ2-3
clone_size: few
cdr3_aa: CASRRRGQPSTDTQYF
cdr3_nt: TGTGCCAGTAGGCGGAGGGGACAGCCTAGCACAGATACGCAGTATTTT

v_call: TRBV6-1
d_call: NA
j_call: TRBJ2-3
clone_size: NA
cdr3_aa: CASSDRVPGPWGGADTQYF
cdr3_nt: TGTGCCAGCAGTGATCGGGTGCCGGGACCCTGGGGGGGCGCAGATACGCAGTATTTT

v_call: TRBV7-6
d_call: TRBD1
j_call: TRBJ1-6
clone_size: NA
cdr3_aa: CASSWGQGESPLHF
cdr3_nt: TGTGCCAGCAGCTGGGGACAGGGCGAGTCACCCCTCCACTTT

v_call: TRBV25-1
d_call: TRBD2
j_call: TRBJ2-1
clone_size: few
cdr3_aa: CASSEYGGAGARNEQFF
cdr3_nt: TGTGCCAGCAGTGAATACGGCGGGGCGGGAGCGCGGAATGAGCAGTTCTTC

v_call: TRBV11-2
d_call: NA
j_call: TRBJ2-5
clone_size: NA
cdr3_aa: CASTWRGLGETQYF
cdr3_nt: TGTGCCAGCACCTGGAGGGGGCTAGGAGAGACCCAGTACTTC

v_call: TRBV2
d_call: NA
j_call: TRBJ1-6
clone_size: NA
cdr3_aa: CASSGTTFRGNSPLHF
cdr3_nt: TGTGCCAGCAGTGGAACAACTTTCAGGGGTAATTCACCCCTCCACTTT